This TCR beta chain was found in a study of blood T cells in healthy people across ages. As for the study in general: Researchers report that template switching captured about one barcoded beta molecule per two T cells.

Germline V gene lookup returns CDR1 DFQATT and CDR2 SNEGSKA (reference sequence). This CDR3 is built from 14 residues. With a J-beta primer mix and a sample-barcoded 5' primer, a second PCR ran 7 to 11 cycles. Template switching added a 12-random-nucleotide identifier to every cDNA molecule. Via MiXCR, TCRdb re-called the 5' RACE reads, giving one row per CDR3 protein. The table has 710,000 or so distinct CDR3 sequences, about a third seen once. For this clonotype: The antigen is unknown. This may come from a read error, since a much larger clone is one base off.

Whole-study results and caveats: When set beside aged donors, long-lived donors presented more naive CD4+ cells and higher diversity. Calculation of diversity from one million T cells yielded estimates considered to be underestimates.

The receptor's source is a woman of 80 years or more in good health. Sequenced sample: blood. V gene TRBV20-1 combines with J gene TRBJ2-1; the match to TRBD1 covers 7 bases. The end of the DNA aligns better with TRBJ2-7, so the J call may be wrong. The CDR3 DNA sequence: TGCAGTGCGGAAGGACAGGCTTCCTACAATGAGCAGTACTTC. This gives the protein CSAEGQASYNEQYF.